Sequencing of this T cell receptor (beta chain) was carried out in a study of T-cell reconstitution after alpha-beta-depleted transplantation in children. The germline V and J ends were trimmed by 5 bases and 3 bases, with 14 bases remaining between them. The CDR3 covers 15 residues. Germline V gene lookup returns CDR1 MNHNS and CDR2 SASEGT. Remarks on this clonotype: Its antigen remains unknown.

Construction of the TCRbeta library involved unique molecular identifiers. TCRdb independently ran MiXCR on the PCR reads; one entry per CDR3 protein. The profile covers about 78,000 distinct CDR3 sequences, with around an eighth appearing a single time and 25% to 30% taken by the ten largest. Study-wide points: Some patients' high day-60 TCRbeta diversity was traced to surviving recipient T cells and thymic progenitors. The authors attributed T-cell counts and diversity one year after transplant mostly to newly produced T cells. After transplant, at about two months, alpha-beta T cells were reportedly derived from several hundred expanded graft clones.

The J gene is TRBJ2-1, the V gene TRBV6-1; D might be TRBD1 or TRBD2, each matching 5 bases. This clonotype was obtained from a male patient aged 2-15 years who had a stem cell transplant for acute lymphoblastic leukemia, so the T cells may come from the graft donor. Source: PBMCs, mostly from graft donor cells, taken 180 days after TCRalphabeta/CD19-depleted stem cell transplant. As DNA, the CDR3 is TGTGCCAGCAGTACCCCTGGTGGGGGCTACAATGAGCAGTTCTTC. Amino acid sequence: CASSTPGGGYNEQFF.